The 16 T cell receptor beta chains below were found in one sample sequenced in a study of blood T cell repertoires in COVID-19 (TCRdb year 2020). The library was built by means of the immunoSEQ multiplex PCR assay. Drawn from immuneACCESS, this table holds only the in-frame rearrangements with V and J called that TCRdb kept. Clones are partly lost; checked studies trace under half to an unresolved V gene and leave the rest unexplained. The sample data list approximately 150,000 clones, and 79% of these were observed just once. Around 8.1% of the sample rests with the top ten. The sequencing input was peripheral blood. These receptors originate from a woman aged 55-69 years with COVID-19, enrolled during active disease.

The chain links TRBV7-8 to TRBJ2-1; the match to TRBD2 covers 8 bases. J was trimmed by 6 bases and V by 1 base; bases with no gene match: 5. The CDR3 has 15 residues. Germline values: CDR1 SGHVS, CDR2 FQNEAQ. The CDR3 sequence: CASSLGLAGFNEQFF. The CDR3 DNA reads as TGTGCCAGCAGCTTAGGGCTAGCGGGTTTCAATGAGCAGTTCTTC.

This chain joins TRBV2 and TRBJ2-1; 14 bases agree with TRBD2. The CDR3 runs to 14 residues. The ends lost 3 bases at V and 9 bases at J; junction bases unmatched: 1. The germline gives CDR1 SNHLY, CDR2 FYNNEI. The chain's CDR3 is CASSETSGGAEQFF. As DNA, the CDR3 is TGTGCCAGCAGTGAGACTAGCGGGGGGGCTGAGCAGTTCTTC.

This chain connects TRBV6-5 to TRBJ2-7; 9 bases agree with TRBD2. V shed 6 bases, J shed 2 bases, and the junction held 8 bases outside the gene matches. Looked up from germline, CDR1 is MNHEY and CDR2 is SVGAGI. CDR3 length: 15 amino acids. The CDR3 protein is CASSPGASGAYEQYV. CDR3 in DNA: TGTGCCAGCAGCCCAGGAGCTAGCGGGGCCTACGAGCAGTACGTC.

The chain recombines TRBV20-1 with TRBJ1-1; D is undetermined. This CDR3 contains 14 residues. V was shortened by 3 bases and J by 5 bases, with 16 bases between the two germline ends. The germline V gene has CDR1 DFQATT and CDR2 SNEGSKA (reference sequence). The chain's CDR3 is CSASNPGRDTEAFF. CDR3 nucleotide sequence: TGCAGTGCTAGTAATCCGGGGAGGGATACTGAAGCTTTCTTT.

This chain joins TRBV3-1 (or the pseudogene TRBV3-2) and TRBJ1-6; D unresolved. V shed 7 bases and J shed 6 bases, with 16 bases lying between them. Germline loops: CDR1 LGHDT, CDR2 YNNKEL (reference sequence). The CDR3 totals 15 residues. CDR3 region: CASKPGAGPNSPLHF. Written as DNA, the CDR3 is TGTGCCAGCAAGCCAGGAGCGGGTCCTAATTCACCCCTCCACTTT.

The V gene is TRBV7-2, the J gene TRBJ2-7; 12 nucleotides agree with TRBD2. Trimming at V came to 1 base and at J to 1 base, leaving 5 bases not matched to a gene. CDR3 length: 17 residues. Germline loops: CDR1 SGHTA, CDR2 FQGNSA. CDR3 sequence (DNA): TGTGCCAGCAGCTTAGTACTAGCGGGAGGCCGTTCCTACGAGCAGTACTTC. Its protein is CASSLVLAGGRSYEQYF. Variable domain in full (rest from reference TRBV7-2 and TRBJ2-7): GAGVSQSPSNKVTEKGKDVELRCDPISGHTALYWYRQSLGQGLEFLIYFQGNSAPDKSGLPSDRFSAERTGGSVSTLTIQRTQQEDSAVYLCASSLVLAGGRSYEQYFGPGTRLTVT.

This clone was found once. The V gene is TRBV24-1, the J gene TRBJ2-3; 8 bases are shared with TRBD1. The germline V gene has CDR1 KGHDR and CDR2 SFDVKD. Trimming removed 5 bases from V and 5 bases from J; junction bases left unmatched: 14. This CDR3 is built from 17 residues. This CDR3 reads CATSVLGQGHLEDTQYF. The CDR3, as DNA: TGTGCCACCAGTGTCTTAGGACAGGGCCATTTGGAAGATACGCAGTATTTT.

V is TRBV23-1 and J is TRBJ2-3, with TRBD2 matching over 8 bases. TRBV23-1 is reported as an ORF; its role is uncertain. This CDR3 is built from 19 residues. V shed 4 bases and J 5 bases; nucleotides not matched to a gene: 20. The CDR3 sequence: CASSPQGASGGGPLDTQYF. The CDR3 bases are TGCGCCAGCAGTCCACAGGGTGCATCCGGGGGGGGCCCCTTAGATACGCAGTATTTT.

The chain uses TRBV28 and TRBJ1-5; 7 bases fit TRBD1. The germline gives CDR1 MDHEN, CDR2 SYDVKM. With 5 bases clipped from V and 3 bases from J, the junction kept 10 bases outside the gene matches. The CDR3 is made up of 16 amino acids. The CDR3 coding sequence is TGTGCCAGCAGTCCTCTCGGACAGGCGTACAATCAGCCCCAGCATTTT. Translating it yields CASSPLGQAYNQPQHF. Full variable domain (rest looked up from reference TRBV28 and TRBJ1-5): DVKVTQSSRYLVKRTGEKVFLECVQDMDHENMFWYRQDPGLGLRLIYFSYDVKMKEKGDIPEGYSVSREKKERFSLILESASTNQTSMYLCASSPLGQAYNQPQHFGDGTRLSIL.

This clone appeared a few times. The CDR3 is CASSSNNQPQHF. In DNA, the CDR3 is TGTGCCAGCAGTTCCAACAATCAGCCCCAGCATTTT. V is TRBV28 and J is TRBJ1-5; D is unresolved. CDR1 and CDR2 from the germline V gene are MDHEN and SYDVKM. The CDR3 runs to 12 residues. V was cut by 4 bases and J by 3 bases, with 4 bases left in between. The full variable domain, completed using reference TRBV28 and TRBJ1-5, is DVKVTQSSRYLVKRTGEKVFLECVQDMDHENMFWYRQDPGLGLRLIYFSYDVKMKEKGDIPEGYSVSREKKERFSLILESASTNQTSMYLCASSSNNQPQHFGDGTRLSIL.

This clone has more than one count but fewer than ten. The CDR3 sequence is CASSIFRGDTEAFF. The CDR3, as DNA: TGTGCCAGTAGTATTTTCAGGGGAGACACTGAAGCTTTCTTT. The V and J genes are TRBV19 and TRBJ1-1, with a possible D match to TRBD1 (6 bases). CDR3 length equals 14 residues. The germline V and J ends were trimmed by 3 bases and 3 bases, with 11 bases remaining between them. Germline V gene lookup returns CDR1 LNHDA and CDR2 SQIVND (reference sequence). Using reference TRBV19 and TRBJ1-1 for the parts outside the CDR3, the full variable domain is DGGITQSPKYLFRKEGQNVTLSCEQNLNHDAMYWYRQDPGQGLRLIYYSQIVNDFQKGDIAEGYSVSREKKESFPLTVTSAQKNPTAFYLCASSIFRGDTEAFFGQGTRLTVV.

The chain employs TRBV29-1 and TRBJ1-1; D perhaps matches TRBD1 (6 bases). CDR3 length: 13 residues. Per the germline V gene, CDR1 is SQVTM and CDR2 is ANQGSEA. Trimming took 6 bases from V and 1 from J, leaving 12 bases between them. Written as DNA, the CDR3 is TGCAGCGTCGCCACGGGACAGAACACTGAAGCTTTCTTT. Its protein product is CSVATGQNTEAFF.

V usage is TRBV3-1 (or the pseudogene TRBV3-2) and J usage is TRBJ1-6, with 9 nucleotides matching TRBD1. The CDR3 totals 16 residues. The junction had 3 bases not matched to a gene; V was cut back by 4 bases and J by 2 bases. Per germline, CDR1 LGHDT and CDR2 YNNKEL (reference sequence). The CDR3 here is CASSLRQGAYNSPLHF. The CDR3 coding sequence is TGTGCCAGCAGCCTTAGACAGGGGGCCTATAATTCACCCCTCCACTTT.

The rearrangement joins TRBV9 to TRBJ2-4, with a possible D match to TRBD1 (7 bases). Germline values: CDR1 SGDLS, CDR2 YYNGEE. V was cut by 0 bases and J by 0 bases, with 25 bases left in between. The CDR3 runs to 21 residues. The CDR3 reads CASSVEGTGDSTLSAKNIQYF. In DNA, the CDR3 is TGTGCCAGCAGCGTAGAGGGGACTGGGGACAGTACCCTTTCAGCCAAAAACATTCAGTACTTC.

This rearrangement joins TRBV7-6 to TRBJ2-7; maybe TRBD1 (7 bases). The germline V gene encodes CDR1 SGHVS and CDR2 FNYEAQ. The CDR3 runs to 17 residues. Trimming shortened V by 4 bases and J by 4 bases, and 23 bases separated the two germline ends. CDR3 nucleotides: TGTGCCAGCAGCTCCCTCGGAGGGGGCCTTCGTAATTACGAGCAGTACTTC. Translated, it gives CASSSLGGGLRNYEQYF.

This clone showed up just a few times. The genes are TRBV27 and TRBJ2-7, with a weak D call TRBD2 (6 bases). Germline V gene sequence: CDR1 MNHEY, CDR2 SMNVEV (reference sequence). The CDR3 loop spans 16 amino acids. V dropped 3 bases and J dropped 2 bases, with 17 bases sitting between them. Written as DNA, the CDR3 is TGTGCCAGCAGTTTCGTGGGCGGAGGGCCCACCTACGAGCAGTACTTC. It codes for CASSFVGGGPTYEQYF.